The next 23 T cell receptor beta chains were all read from a single sample in a study of identifying expanded T cells in peripheral blood. Assay: immunoSEQ multiplex PCR; the TCRdb copy retains only in-frame clones and omits some. The table lists about 58,000 clones, roughly 90% of them singletons. Input material: blood. Every receptor here comes from a person between 18 and 69 years old in good health.

The rearrangement joins TRBV7-2 to TRBJ2-3; no clear D. Germline lookup yields CDR1 SGHTA and CDR2 FQGNSA. Trimming took 5 bases from V and 1 from J, leaving 16 bases between them. This CDR3 region has 16 residues. The CDR3 DNA reads TGTGCCAGCAGCCGACCCCAGCAGCTGGGCACAGATACGCAGTATTTT. It yields the protein CASSRPQQLGTDTQYF.

The chain has TRBV19 and TRBJ2-3, with no clear D. The CDR3 is made up of 20 amino acids. Germline V gene lookup returns CDR1 LNHDA and CDR2 SQIVND (reference sequence). The germline V and J ends were trimmed by 3 bases and 3 bases, with 28 bases remaining between them. This CDR3 reads CASSIKVGHSRVSVTDTQYF. Written as DNA, the CDR3 is TGTGCCAGTAGTATTAAAGTAGGCCACTCTCGGGTTTCAGTTACAGATACGCAGTATTTT.

The chain couples TRBV5-4 to TRBJ2-1; 8 bases line up with TRBD2. The length of the CDR3 is 16 residues. Trimming at V came to 4 bases and at J to 4 bases, leaving 10 bases not matched to a gene. Per germline, CDR1 SGHNT and CDR2 YYREEE (reference sequence). CDR3 coding DNA: TGTGCCAGCAGCCCCCCCCCGGGGGGGCGGTACAATGAGCAGTTCTTC. This sequence encodes CASSPPPGGRYNEQFF.

The gene calls are TRBV15 and TRBJ1-5; D remains unclear. This CDR3 has 14 residues. Germline V gene sequence: CDR1 LNHNV, CDR2 YYDKDF (reference sequence). Deletions cut 1 base from V and 1 base from J, with 5 bases between. The CDR3 loop reads CATSRGGSNQPQHF. DNA for the CDR3: TGTGCCACCAGCAGAGGAGGGAGCAATCAGCCCCAGCATTTT.

The chain employs TRBV30 and TRBJ2-7; D is unclear. Germline lookup yields CDR1 GTSNPN and CDR2 SVGIG (reference sequence). Deletions cut 5 bases from V and 5 bases from J, with 10 bases between. CDR3 size: 11 residues. CDR3 in DNA: TGTGCCTGGGGTTCACGGGACGAGCAGTACTTC. The encoded protein is CAWGSRDEQYF.

This chain connects TRBV11-2 to TRBJ2-1; 10 bases line up with TRBD2. V was pared by 6 bases and J by 5 bases, with 10 bases of the junction left unmatched. This CDR3 region has 16 residues. Germline-derived CDR1 and CDR2 are SGHAT and FQNNGV. The CDR3 coding sequence is TGTGCCAGCAGGGGAATTAGCGGGAGGTCCCACAATGAGCAGTTCTTC. It encodes CASRGISGRSHNEQFF.

The chain recombines TRBV5-6 with TRBJ1-2; D not certain. This CDR3 has 14 residues. Trimming removed 0 bases from V and 2 bases from J, with 8 bases in between. From germline, CDR1 is SGHDT and CDR2 YYEEEE. The CDR3 bases are TGTGCCAGCAGCTTGGAGTTTGGAAACTATGGCTACACCTTC. Its protein is CASSLEFGNYGYTF.

This chain joins TRBV6-6 and TRBJ2-3; TRBD2 is a possible D gene (5 bases). V shed 6 bases and J shed 0 bases, with 7 bases lying between them. The CDR3 length is 13 residues. The germline V gene encodes CDR1 MNHNY and CDR2 SVGAGI (reference sequence). DNA of the CDR3: TGTGCCAGCAGGGAGCGGAGCACAGATACGCAGTATTTT. It specifies CASRERSTDTQYF.

Only one count was recorded for this clone. J is TRBJ2-2 and V is TRBV7-2; D remains ambiguous. V lost 2 bases and J lost 6, with 7 bases in between. The germline gives CDR1 SGHTA, CDR2 FQGNSA. This CDR3 has 13 residues. The CDR3 spells CASSLPDSGELFF. CDR3 DNA sequence: TGTGCCAGCAGCTTACCCGACTCCGGGGAGCTGTTTTTT.

The rearrangement joins TRBV4-2 to TRBJ2-1; 12 bases align to TRBD2. This CDR3 is 15 amino acids long. The V gene end was trimmed by 0 bases and the J gene end by 9 bases; junction bases not matched to a gene: 3. The germline gives CDR1 LGHNA, CDR2 YNFKEQ. The DNA for the CDR3 is TGTGCCAGCAGCCAAGATACTAGCGGGAGGTTTGAGCAGTTCTTC. Translation: CASSQDTSGRFEQFF.

The genes are TRBV27 and TRBJ2-7; D uncertain. The CDR3 has 12 amino acids. Germline CDR1 reads MNHEY; CDR2 reads SMNVEV (reference sequence). V dropped 5 bases and J dropped 0 bases, with 5 bases sitting between them. Written as DNA, the CDR3 is TGTGCCAGCAGTCCCAACTCCTACGAGCAGTACTTC. Residues: CASSPNSYEQYF.

The chain has TRBV7-2 and TRBJ2-2, with a possible D match to TRBD2 (5 bases). The ends were cut back, 5 bases at V and 1 base at J, with 11 bases in the middle. CDR3 length equals 15 residues. CDR1 is SGHTA and CDR2 is FQGNSA in the germline V gene. The CDR3 region has the DNA TGTGCCAGCAGCGACGCAGGAGGGAACACCGGGGAGCTGTTTTTT. Protein product: CASSDAGGNTGELFF.

This chain uses TRBV6-6 with TRBJ2-2, with D possibly TRBD2 on 6 matching bases. The V gene's germline CDR1 is MNHNY and CDR2 SVGAGI (reference sequence). The CDR3 runs to 14 residues. Deletions cut 7 bases from V and 6 bases from J, with 15 bases between. The CDR3 nucleotides are TGTGCCAGCAACCGGGACTCCGGAGCCGGGGAGCTGTTTTTT. It specifies CASNRDSGAGELFF.

The J gene is TRBJ2-3, the V gene TRBV7-2; TRBD2 matches at 11 bases. The germline V gene has CDR1 SGHTA and CDR2 FQGNSA. V shed 6 bases and J 1 base; nucleotides not matched to a gene: 15. This CDR3 has 19 amino acids. CDR3 nucleotide sequence: TGTGCCAGCAGTCCAGGTTGGGACATGACTAGCGGGGGCACAGATACGCAGTATTTT. It encodes CASSPGWDMTSGGTDTQYF.

The gene calls are TRBV29-1 and TRBJ2-1, with D hard to call. The germline V gene has CDR1 SQVTM and CDR2 ANQGSEA. The CDR3 is made up of 10 amino acids. The V end was cut by 6 bases, the J end by 7 bases, with 7 bases between. The DNA of the CDR3 is TGCAGCGTCGCACGGAATGAGCAGTTCTTC. This codes for CSVARNEQFF.

V and J are TRBV27 and TRBJ2-2; the D is unclear. The V gene lost 0 bases and the J gene lost 1 base, with 6 bases spanning the gap. Germline CDR1 is MNHEY and CDR2 is SMNVEV (reference sequence). The CDR3 consists of 15 residues. The CDR3: CASSLSKRNTGELFF. The DNA of the CDR3 is TGTGCCAGCAGTTTATCTAAGCGGAACACCGGGGAGCTGTTTTTT.

V and J are TRBV9 and TRBJ2-3; D not certain. There are 14 residues in the CDR3. The V gene's germline CDR1 is SGDLS and CDR2 YYNGEE. V shed 0 bases and J shed 3 bases, with 8 bases lying between them. In DNA form, the CDR3 reads TGTGCCAGCAGCGTAGGTGTGGGGACAGATACGCAGTATTTT. Its protein product is CASSVGVGTDTQYF.

This clone appeared a few times. The chain employs TRBV6-1 and TRBJ1-2; TRBD1 matches at 7 bases. Germline lookup yields CDR1 MNHNS and CDR2 SASEGT. CDR3 length equals 13 residues. V lost 2 bases and J lost 4; bases outside the gene matches: 1. The CDR3, as DNA: TGTGCCAGCAGTGAATGGACAGGCTATGGCTACACCTTC. It is translated as CASSEWTGYGYTF.

The rearrangement joins TRBV27 to TRBJ2-7, with TRBD1 matching 8 bases. Germline V lookup: CDR1 MNHEY, CDR2 SMNVEV (reference sequence). There are 13 residues in the CDR3. V dropped 6 bases and J dropped 3; count of bases not matched to a gene: 4. CDR3 sequence: CASRAQGGYEQYF. The CDR3 nucleotides read TGTGCCAGCAGGGCACAGGGGGGCTACGAGCAGTACTTC.

CDR3 nucleotide sequence: TGTGCCATCAGCCTAGGACTAGCGGGAGGTCTCGCCGGGGAGCTGTTTTTT. Protein sequence: CAISLGLAGGLAGELFF. The J gene is TRBJ2-2, the V gene TRBV10-3; TRBD2 agrees at 14 bases. There are 17 residues in the CDR3. Unmatched junction bases numbered 9, after V lost 6 bases and J lost 6 bases. CDR1 and CDR2 (germline): ENHRY, SYGVKD.

The chain carries TRBV7-2 and TRBJ2-7; 9 nucleotides line up with TRBD1. Germline V gives CDR1 SGHTA, CDR2 FQGNSA. The CDR3 contains 14 residues. After removal of 4 bases from V and 4 bases from J, the junction contained 5 bases not matched to a gene. The CDR3 here is CASSSGQGGYEQYF. The DNA for the CDR3 is TGTGCCAGCAGCTCGGGACAGGGAGGGTACGAGCAGTACTTC.

The chain has TRBV7-8 and TRBJ2-5; 9 positions match TRBD1. The CDR3 has 15 amino acids. The V gene's germline CDR1 is SGHVS and CDR2 FQNEAQ. V lost 0 bases, J lost 9 bases, and 8 bases stayed unmatched. As DNA, the CDR3 is TGTGCCAGCAGCTTAGCGACAGGGGGACACGAGGCCCAGTACTTC. Translating gives CASSLATGGHEAQYF.

This chain uses TRBV9 with TRBJ1-2, with 8 bases that match TRBD1. The CDR3 runs 14 residues. CDR1 is SGDLS and CDR2 is YYNGEE in the germline V gene. The V gene end was trimmed by 3 bases and the J gene end by 8 bases; junction bases not matched to a gene: 9. This chain's CDR3 is CASSAVQGAQGYTF. CDR3 coding DNA: TGTGCCAGCAGCGCCGTTCAGGGGGCGCAGGGCTACACCTTC. Filled out from reference TRBV9 and TRBJ1-2, the complete variable domain reads DSGVTQTPKHLITATGQRVTLRCSPRSGDLSVYWYQQSLDQGLQFLIQYYNGEERAKGNILERFSAQQFPDLHSELNLSSLELGDSALYFCASSAVQGAQGYTFGSGTRLTVV.